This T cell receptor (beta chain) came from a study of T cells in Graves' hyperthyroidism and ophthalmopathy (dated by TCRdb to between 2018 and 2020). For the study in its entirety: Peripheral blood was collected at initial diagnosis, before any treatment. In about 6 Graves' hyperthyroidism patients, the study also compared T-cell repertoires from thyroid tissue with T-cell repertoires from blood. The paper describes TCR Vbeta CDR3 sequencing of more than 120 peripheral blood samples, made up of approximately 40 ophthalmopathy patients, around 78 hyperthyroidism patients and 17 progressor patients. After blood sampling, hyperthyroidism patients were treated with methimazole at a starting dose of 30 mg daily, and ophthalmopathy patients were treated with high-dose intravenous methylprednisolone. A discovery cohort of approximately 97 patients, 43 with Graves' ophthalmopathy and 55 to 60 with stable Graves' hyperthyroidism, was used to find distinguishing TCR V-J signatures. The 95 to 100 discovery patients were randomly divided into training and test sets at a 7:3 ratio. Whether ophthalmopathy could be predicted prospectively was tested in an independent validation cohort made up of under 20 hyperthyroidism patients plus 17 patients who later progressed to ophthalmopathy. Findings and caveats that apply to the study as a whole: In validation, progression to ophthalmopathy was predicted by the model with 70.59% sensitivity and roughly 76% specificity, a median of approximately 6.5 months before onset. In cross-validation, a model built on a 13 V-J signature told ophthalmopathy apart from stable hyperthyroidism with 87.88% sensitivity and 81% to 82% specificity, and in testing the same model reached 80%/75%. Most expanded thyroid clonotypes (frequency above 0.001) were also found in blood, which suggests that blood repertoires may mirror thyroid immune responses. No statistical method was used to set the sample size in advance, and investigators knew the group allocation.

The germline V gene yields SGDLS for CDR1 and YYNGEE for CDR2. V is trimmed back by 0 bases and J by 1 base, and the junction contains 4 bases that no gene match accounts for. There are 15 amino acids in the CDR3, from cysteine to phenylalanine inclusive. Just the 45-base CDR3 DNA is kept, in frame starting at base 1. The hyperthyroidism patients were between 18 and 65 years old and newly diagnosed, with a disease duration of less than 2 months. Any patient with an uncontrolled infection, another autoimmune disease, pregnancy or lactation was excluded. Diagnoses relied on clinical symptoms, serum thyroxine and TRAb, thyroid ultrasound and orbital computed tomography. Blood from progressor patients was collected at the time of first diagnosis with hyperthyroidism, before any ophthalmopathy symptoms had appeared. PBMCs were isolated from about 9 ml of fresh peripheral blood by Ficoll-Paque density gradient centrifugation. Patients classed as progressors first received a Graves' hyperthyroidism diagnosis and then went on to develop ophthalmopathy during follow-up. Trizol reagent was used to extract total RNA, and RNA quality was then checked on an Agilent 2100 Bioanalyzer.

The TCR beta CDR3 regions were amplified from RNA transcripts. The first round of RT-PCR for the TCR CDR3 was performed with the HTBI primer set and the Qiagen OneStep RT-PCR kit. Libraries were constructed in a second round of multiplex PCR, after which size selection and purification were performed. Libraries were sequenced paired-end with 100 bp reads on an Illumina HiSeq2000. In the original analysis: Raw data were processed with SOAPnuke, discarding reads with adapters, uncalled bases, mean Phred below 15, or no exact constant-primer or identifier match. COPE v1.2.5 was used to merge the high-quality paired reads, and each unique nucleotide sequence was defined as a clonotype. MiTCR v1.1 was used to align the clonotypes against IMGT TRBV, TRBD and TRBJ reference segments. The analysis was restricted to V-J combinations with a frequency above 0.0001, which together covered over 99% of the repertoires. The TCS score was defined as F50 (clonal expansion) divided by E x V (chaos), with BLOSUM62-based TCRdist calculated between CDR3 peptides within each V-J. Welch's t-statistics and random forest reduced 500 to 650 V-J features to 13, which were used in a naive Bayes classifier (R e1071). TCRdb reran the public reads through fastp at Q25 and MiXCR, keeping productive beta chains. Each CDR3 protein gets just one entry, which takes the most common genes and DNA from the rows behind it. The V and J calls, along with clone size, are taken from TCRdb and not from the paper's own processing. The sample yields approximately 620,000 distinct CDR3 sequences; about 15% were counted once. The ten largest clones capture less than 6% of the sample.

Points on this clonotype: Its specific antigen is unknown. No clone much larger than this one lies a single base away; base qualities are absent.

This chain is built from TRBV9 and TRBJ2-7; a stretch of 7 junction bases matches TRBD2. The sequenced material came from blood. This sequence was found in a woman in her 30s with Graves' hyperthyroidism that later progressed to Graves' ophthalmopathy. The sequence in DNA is TGTGCCAGCAGCGTAGAAGGCGGGGGATCCTACGAGCAGTACTTC. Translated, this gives CASSVEGGGSYEQYF.